This T cell receptor (beta chain) was identified in a study of control samples from healthy donors and cancer patients (dated by TCRdb to 2018 to 2021). Regarding this clone: Its antigen is currently not known. No quality values exist for individual bases; no much larger clone is one base distant.

The CDR3 goes from the cysteine to the phenylalanine over 12 residues. The retained sequence is limited to the CDR3, 36 bases, with the frame set at the first base. For CDR1 and CDR2, the germline V gene (reference sequence) lists SEHNR and FQNEAQ. Trimming costs V 5 bases and J 6 bases, and their ends lie 10 bases apart. Receptors were amplified or captured by the immunoSEQ multiplex PCR assay. As stored in TCRdb, this immuneACCESS dataset retains in-frame rearrangements with V and J assigned. A fraction of the clones does not appear; measured against another copy, unresolved V genes explain less than half of the discrepancy, and the remainder lacks a known reason. The sample data list 150,000 to 200,000 clones, and around 95% of these were observed just once. The ten largest clones represent over 6.5% of the sample.

The sequenced sample was blood. The receptor comes from a woman aged 40 to 50 in good health. The rearranged segments are TRBV7-9 and TRBJ1-1, with the D gene not clear enough to name. The nucleotide sequence is TGTGCCAGCAGCGCCAGAGGCGCTGAAGCTTTCTTT. This codes for CASSARGAEAFF.